This T cell receptor (beta chain) came from a study of cytomegalovirus exposure and HLA in healthy donors. The table lists this clone with a few counts. Antigen specificity is unknown. The protocol was immunoSEQ multiplex PCR, while the TCRdb copy is restricted to in-frame clones and leaves out a portion. The table shows 120,000 to 150,000 clones, with 84% occurring only once. Study-level points and caveats: Some TCR beta chains (over 150 of them) were listed as cytomegalovirus-associated. Reported results showed that the classifier diagnosed cytomegalovirus status with high specificity and sensitivity. The tendency of first-cohort TCR clusters to co-occur in the 110 or so validation repertoires emerged from a later analysis.

Sequencing was carried out using PBMCs. The TCR was taken from a woman aged 30 to 39 in good health and CMV-seronegative.

CDR3 residues: CAWRRTGAHEQYF. CDR3 DNA: TGTGCCTGGAGGAGGACAGGGGCCCACGAGCAGTACTTC. V usage is TRBV30 and J usage is TRBJ2-7; 9 bases agree with TRBD1. Germline V gene lookup returns CDR1 GTSNPN and CDR2 SVGIG (reference sequence). V lost 3 bases to trimming and J lost 5 bases; unmatched junction nucleotides: 5. The CDR3 has 13 residues. Supplemented by reference TRBV30 and TRBJ2-7, the full variable domain reads SQTIHQWPATLVQPVGSPLSLECTVEGTSNPNLYWYRQAAGRGLQLLFYSVGIGQISSEVPQNLSASRPQDRQFILSSKKLLLSDSGFYLCAWRRTGAHEQYFGPGTRLTVT.